The clone carrying this T cell receptor beta chain was seen repeatedly, ten times or more. Its antigen is undetermined. Molecular barcoded adaptors covering alpha/delta and beta/gamma chains were used on approximately 400 ng RNA. Via MiXCR, TCRdb re-called the reads, giving one row per CDR3 protein. The sample has 40,000 to 50,000 distinct CDR3 sequences; around 15% are singletons. These data are taken from a study of read filtering for tumor transcriptome and immune sequencing. Turning to the study itself: Whole-transcriptome libraries were prepared after DNase treatment.

Findings and caveats of the study: In IR-seq, single-read clonotypes were around 80% of clonotypes but about 3.5% of reads. Correlation between methods rose after single-read clonotypes were removed. RNA-seq captured clonotypes less deeply and reliably than IR-seq.

This receptor was taken from a donor aged 40 or older with multiple myeloma. Sequenced: a population of CD138-negative cells sorted from bone marrow.

DNA for the CDR3: TGTGCCAGCAGTAGGACAGGTACCGCGGGCGAGCAGTACTTC. It yields the protein CASSRTGTAGEQYF. The rearrangement joins TRBV27 to TRBJ2-7, with 7 bases matching TRBD1. CDR1 and CDR2 from the germline V gene are MNHEY and SMNVEV (reference sequence). This CDR3 comprises 14 residues. V gave up 5 bases and J gave up 6 bases; unmatched junction bases: 10.